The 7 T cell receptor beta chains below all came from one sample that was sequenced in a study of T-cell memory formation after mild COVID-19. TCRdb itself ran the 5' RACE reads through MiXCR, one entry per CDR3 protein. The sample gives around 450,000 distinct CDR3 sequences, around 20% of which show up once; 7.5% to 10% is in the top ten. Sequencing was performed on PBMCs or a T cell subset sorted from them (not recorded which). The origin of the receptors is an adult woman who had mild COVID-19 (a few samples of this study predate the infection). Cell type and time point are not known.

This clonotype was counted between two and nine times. The CDR3 bases are TGTGCCAGCAGTTTTGGGGACCCATACAATGAGCAGTTCTTC. Encoded protein: CASSFGDPYNEQFF. The chain couples TRBV27 to TRBJ2-1; D may correspond to TRBD1 or TRBD2 (5 bases each). V was trimmed by 3 bases and J by 4 bases, leaving 10 bases between them. CDR3 length equals 14 residues. The germline CDR1 and CDR2 sequences are MNHEY and SMNVEV (reference sequence).

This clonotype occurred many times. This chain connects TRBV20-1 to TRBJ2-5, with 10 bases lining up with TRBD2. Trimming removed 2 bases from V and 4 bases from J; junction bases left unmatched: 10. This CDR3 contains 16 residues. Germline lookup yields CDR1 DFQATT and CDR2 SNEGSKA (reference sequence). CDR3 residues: CSARNLAGVRLETQYF. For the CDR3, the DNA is TGCAGTGCTAGAAACCTAGCGGGAGTTCGTCTAGAGACCCAGTACTTC.

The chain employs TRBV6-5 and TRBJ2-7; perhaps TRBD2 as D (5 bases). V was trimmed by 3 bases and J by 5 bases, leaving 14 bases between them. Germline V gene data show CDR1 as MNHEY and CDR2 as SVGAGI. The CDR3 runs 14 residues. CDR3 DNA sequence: TGTGCCAGCAGTTATCGGCGGGTAGACGACGAGCAGTACTTC. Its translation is CASSYRRVDDEQYF.

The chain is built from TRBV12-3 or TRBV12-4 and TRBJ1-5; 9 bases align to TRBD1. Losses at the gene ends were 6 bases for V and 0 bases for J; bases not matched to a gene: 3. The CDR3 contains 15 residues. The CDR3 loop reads CASSGQGISNQPQHF. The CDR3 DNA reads TGTGCCAGCAGCGGACAGGGGATTAGCAATCAGCCCCAGCATTTT.

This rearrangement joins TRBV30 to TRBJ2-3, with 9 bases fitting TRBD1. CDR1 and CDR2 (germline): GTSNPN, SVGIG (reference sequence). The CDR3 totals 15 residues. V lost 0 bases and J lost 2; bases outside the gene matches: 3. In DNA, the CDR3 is TGTGCCTGGAGTGTAGGGGACAGGGACACAGATACGCAGTATTTT. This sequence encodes CAWSVGDRDTDTQYF. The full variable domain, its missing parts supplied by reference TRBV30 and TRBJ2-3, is SQTIHQWPATLVQPVGSPLSLECTVEGTSNPNLYWYRQAAGRGLQLLFYSVGIGQISSEVPQNLSASRPQDRQFILSSKKLLLSDSGFYLCAWSVGDRDTDTQYFGPGTRLTVL.

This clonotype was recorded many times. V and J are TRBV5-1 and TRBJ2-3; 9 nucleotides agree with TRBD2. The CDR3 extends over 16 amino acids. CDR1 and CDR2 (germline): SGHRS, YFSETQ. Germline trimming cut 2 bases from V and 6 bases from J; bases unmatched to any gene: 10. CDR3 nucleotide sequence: TGCGCCAGCAGCTTCTCGGATAGCGGGAGAGGTGATACGCAGTATTTT. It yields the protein CASSFSDSGRGDTQYF. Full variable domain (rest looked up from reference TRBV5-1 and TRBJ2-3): KAGVTQTPRYLIKTRGQQVTLSCSPISGHRSVSWYQQTPGQGLQFLFEYFSETQRNKGNFPGRFSGRQFSNSRSEMNVSTLELGDSALYLCASSFSDSGRGDTQYFGPGTRLTVL.

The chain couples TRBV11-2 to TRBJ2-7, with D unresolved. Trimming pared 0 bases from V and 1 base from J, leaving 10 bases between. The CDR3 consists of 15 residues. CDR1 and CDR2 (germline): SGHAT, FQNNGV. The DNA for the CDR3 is TGTGCCAGCAGCTTAGACGCGGCGGTTTCCTACGAGCAGTACTTC. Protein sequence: CASSLDAAVSYEQYF.